This TCR beta chain was identified in a study of T-cell memory formation after mild COVID-19. This CDR3 spans 11 amino acids. V was trimmed by 7 bases and J by 4 bases, leaving 7 bases between them. Each CDR3 protein gets one entry after TCRdb re-called the 5' RACE reads with MiXCR. In the table there are just over 350,000 distinct CDR3 sequences, 13% to 15% of which are singletons. The chain couples TRBV12-3 or TRBV12-4 to TRBJ1-2, with unresolved D. Sequenced: PBMCs or a T cell subset sorted from them (not recorded which). The TCR sequence derives from a man between 18 and 29 years old who had mild COVID-19 (a few samples of this study predate the infection). Cell type and time point are not known. DNA of the CDR3: TGTGCCAGCACCCTTGGCTATGGCTACACCTTC. It yields the protein CASTLGYGYTF.